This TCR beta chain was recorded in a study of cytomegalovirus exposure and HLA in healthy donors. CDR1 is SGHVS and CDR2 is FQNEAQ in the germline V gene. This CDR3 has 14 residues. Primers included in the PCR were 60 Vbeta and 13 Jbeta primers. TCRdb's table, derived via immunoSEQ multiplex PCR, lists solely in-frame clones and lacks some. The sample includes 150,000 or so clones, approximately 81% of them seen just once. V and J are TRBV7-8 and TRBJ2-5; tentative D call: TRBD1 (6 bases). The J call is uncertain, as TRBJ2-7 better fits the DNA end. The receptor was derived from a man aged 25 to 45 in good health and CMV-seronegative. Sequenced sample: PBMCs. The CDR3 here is CASSLSGAIYEQYF. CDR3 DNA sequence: TGTGCCAGCAGCTTATCAGGGGCTATCTACGAGCAGTACTTC.